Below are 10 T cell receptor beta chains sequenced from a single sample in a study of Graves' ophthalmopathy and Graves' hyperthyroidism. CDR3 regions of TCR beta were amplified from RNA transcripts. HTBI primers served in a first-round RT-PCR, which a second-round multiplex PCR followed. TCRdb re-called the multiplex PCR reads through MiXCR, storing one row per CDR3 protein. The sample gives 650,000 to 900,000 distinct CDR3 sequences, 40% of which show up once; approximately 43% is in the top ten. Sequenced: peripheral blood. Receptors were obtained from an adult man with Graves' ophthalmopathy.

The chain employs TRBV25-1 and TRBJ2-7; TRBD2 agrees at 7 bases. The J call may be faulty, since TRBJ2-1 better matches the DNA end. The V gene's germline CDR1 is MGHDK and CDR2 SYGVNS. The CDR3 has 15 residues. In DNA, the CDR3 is TGTGCCAGCAGCTTAGACCTAGCGGTCTACAATGAGCAGTTCTTC. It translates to CASSLDLAVYNEQFF.

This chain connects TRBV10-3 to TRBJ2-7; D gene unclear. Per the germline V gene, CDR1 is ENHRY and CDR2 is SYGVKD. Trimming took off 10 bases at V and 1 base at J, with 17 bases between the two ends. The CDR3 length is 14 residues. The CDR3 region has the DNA TGTGCCAGCAGAGACACGGGTGCTTCCTACGAGCAGTACTTC. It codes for CASRDTGASYEQYF.

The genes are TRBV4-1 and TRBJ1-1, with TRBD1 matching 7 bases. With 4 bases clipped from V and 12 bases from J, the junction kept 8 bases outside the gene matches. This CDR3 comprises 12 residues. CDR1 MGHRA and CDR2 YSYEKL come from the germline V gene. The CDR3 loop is CASSPGQAVPFF. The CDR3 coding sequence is TGCGCCAGCAGCCCAGGACAGGCCGTCCCTTTCTTT.

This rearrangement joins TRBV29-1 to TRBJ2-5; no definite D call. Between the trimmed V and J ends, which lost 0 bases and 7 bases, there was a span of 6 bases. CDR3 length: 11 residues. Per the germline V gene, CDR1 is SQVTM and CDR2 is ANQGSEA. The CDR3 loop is CSVEDWGTQYF. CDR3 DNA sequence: TGCAGCGTTGAAGATTGGGGGACCCAGTACTTC.

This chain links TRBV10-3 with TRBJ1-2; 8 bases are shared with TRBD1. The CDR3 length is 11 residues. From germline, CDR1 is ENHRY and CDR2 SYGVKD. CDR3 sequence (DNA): TGTGCTAGGACAGGGACCTATGGCTACACCTTC. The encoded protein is CARTGTYGYTF.

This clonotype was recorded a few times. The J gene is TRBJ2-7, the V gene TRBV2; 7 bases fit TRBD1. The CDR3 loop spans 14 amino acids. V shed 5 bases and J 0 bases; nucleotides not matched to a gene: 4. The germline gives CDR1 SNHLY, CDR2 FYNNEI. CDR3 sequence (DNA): TGTGCCAGCAGTAGACGGGACAGCTCCTACGAGCAGTACTTC. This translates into CASSRRDSSYEQYF.

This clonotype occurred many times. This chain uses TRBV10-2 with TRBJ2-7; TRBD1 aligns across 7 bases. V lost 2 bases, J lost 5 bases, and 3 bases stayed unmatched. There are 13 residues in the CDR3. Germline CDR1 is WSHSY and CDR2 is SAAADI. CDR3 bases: TGCGCCAGCAGTGAGGGACAGGTGAACGAGCAGTACTTC. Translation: CASSEGQVNEQYF.

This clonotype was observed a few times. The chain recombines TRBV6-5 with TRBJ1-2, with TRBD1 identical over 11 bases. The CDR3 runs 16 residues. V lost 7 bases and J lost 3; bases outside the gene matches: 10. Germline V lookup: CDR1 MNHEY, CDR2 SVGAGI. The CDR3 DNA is TGTGCCAGCATGACGTGGACAGGGGGCCGTCACTATGGCTACACCTTC. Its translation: CASMTWTGGRHYGYTF.

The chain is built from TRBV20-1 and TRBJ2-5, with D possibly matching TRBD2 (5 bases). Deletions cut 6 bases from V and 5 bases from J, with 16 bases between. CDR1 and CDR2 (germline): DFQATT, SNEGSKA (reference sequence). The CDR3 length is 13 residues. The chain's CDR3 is CSAPIAGVETQYF. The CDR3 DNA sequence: TGCAGTGCCCCGATCGCCGGGGTTGAGACCCAGTACTTC.

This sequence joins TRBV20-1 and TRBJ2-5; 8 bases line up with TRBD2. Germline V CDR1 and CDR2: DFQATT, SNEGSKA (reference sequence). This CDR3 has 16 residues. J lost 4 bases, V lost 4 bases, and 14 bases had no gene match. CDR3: CSATRGGYGFAETQYF. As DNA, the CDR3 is TGCAGTGCTACCCGGGGGGGTTACGGTTTCGCAGAGACCCAGTACTTC.